Shown below are 32 T cell receptor beta chains from a single sample sequenced in a study of shared clonotypes between healthy human individuals. Sequencing used immunoSEQ multiplex PCR; TCRdb keeps in-frame clones, though not all of them. The sample shows some 2,400,000 clones, around 95% of them seen only once. The sequenced material came from naive CD4+ T cells sorted from blood. Noted subset: CD45RA+ positively selected. Receptors were obtained from a young man in good health.

The gene calls are TRBV16 and TRBJ2-7; TRBD2 aligns across 14 bases. Germline loops: CDR1 KGHSY, CDR2 FQNENV. The trim removed 5 bases at V and 3 bases at J, leaving 0 bases unmatched. CDR3 length: 14 amino acids. CDR3 bases: TGTGCCAGCAGCGGACTAGCGGGGGGCTACGAGCAGTACTTC. Translating it yields CASSGLAGGYEQYF.

The chain couples TRBV11-2 to TRBJ2-3; 12 bases align to TRBD2. The V and J ends lost 5 bases and 4 bases, in that order; junction bases with no gene match: 7. There are 16 residues in the CDR3. In germline, CDR1 is SGHAT, CDR2 FQNNGV. The CDR3 DNA reads TGTGCCAGCAGCCGTGGACTAGCGGGGCTTGCAGATACGCAGTATTTT. It codes for CASSRGLAGLADTQYF.

This chain links TRBV5-1 with TRBJ1-1; 9 nucleotides align to TRBD1. The germline gives CDR1 SGHRS, CDR2 YFSETQ. The V gene end was trimmed by 4 bases and the J gene end by 0 bases; junction bases not matched to a gene: 10. The CDR3 extends over 17 amino acids. Here the CDR3 reads CASSAGQGSTMNTEAFF. The CDR3 DNA sequence: TGCGCCAGCAGCGCCGGACAGGGGTCAACTATGAACACTGAAGCTTTCTTT.

The J gene is TRBJ1-2, the V gene TRBV6-6; TRBD1 matches 10 bases. Trimming took 6 bases from V and 6 from J; bases not matched to a gene: 13. The CDR3 contains 16 residues. Germline lookup yields CDR1 MNHNY and CDR2 SVGAGI (reference sequence). The CDR3 reads CASRETGGERRNGYTF. The CDR3 coding sequence is TGTGCCAGCAGGGAGACAGGGGGCGAAAGAAGAAATGGCTACACCTTC.

The count of this clone is one. The rearrangement joins TRBV6-6 to TRBJ2-7, with no clear D. The V gene's germline CDR1 is MNHNY and CDR2 SVGAGI (reference sequence). The V end lost 8 bases, the J end lost 6 bases, and 14 bases lay between the germline ends. This CDR3 spans 12 amino acids. CDR3 in amino acids: CASGTDIFEQYF. In DNA, the CDR3 is TGTGCCAGCGGAACAGATATTTTCGAGCAGTACTTC.

CDR3 region: CASSVLAGGPNEQFF. The CDR3 DNA reads as TGTGCCAGCAGCGTACTAGCGGGAGGGCCCAATGAGCAGTTCTTC. V usage is TRBV2 and J usage is TRBJ2-1; 13 bases are a match to TRBD2. Germline V gene sequence: CDR1 SNHLY, CDR2 FYNNEI. The CDR3 is made up of 15 amino acids. Losses at the gene ends were 6 bases for V and 6 bases for J; bases not matched to a gene: 5.

The chain has TRBV6-5 and TRBJ1-5, with D perhaps TRBD1 (5 bases). This CDR3 contains 15 residues. The germline gives CDR1 MNHEY, CDR2 SVGAGI. The V end lost 5 bases, the J end lost 2 bases, and 13 bases lay between the germline ends. CDR3 sequence reads: CASSRTRGGNQPQHF. CDR3 sequence (DNA): TGTGCCAGCAGTCGGACCCGGGGGGGCAATCAGCCCCAGCATTTT.

The V and J genes are TRBV15 and TRBJ2-3; TRBD2 might be the D (6 bases). V lost 1 base and J 4 bases, leaving 6 bases between the germline ends. The CDR3 runs to 13 residues. From germline, CDR1 is LNHNV and CDR2 YYDKDF (reference sequence). The CDR3 spells CATSRGLADTQYF. The CDR3 DNA reads TGTGCCACCAGCAGAGGACTAGCAGATACGCAGTATTTT.

V gene TRBV5-1 combines with J gene TRBJ1-3; 8 positions agree with TRBD1. The CDR3 totals 17 residues. In germline, CDR1 is SGHRS, CDR2 YFSETQ. Germline trimming cut 3 bases from V and 0 bases from J; bases unmatched to any gene: 8. CDR3 coding DNA: TGCGCCAGCAGCTATGCGGGACAGGCCGTCTCTGGAAACACCATATATTTT. It yields the protein CASSYAGQAVSGNTIYF. The full variable domain, with the rest looked up from reference TRBV5-1 and TRBJ1-3, is KAGVTQTPRYLIKTRGQQVTLSCSPISGHRSVSWYQQTPGQGLQFLFEYFSETQRNKGNFPGRFSGRQFSNSRSEMNVSTLELGDSALYLCASSYAGQAVSGNTIYFGEGSWLTVV.

As for this clone: The junction does not match germline at one end; this may be a read error. This chain connects TRBV13 to TRBJ1-2; the D gene is possibly TRBD1 (6 bases). Germline lookup yields CDR1 PRHDT and CDR2 FYEKMQ (reference sequence). The CDR3 has 13 amino acids. The CDR3 region is CASSLGGLYGYTF. The CDR3, as DNA: TGTGCCAGCAGCCTAGGGGGTCTCTATGGCTACACCTTC. Together with reference TRBV13 and TRBJ1-2, the CDR3 gives the full variable domain: AAGVIQSPRHLIKEKRETATLKCYPIPRHDTVYWYQQGPGQDPQFLISFYEKMQSDKGSIPDRFSAQQFSDYHSELNMSSLELGDSALYFCASSLGGLYGYTFGSGTRLTVV.

In this sample, this clone turned up once. This chain uses TRBV2 with TRBJ2-1, with a tentative D call TRBD2 (6 bases). V was clipped by 2 bases and J by 0 bases, with 29 bases between them. The length of the CDR3 is 22 residues. Germline CDR1 and CDR2: SNHLY and FYNNEI. CDR3 bases: TGTGCCAGCAGTGAAACTATACGGGGACGGGGGTCGTATAGGAGCTCCTACAATGAGCAGTTCTTC. It translates to CASSETIRGRGSYRSSYNEQFF.

This clone was seen just once. The chain's CDR3 is CASSYSIGSQETQYF. DNA for the CDR3: TGTGCCAGCAGTTACTCGATAGGTAGTCAAGAGACCCAGTACTTC. The chain is built from TRBV6-5 and TRBJ2-5, with D unclear. Germline V gives CDR1 MNHEY, CDR2 SVGAGI. This CDR3 spans 15 amino acids. V was pared by 0 bases and J by 2 bases, with 10 bases between.

V is TRBV5-4 and J is TRBJ1-1; D is unclear. The CDR3 consists of 14 residues. Deletions cut 4 bases from V and 1 base from J, with 11 bases between. Looked up from germline, CDR1 is SGHNT and CDR2 is YYREEE (reference sequence). The CDR3 DNA reads TGTGCCAGCAGCCCTTCTGGGAGGAACACTGAAGCTTTCTTT. This codes for CASSPSGRNTEAFF.

The CDR3 is CASSEMTGLAGDTQYF. CDR3 nucleotide sequence: TGTGCCAGCAGTGAAATGACGGGGCTAGCGGGAGATACGCAGTATTTT. This chain connects TRBV25-1 to TRBJ2-3; 8 bases fit TRBD2. Looked up from germline, CDR1 is MGHDK and CDR2 is SYGVNS. The CDR3 consists of 16 residues. Unmatched junction bases numbered 9, after V lost 2 bases and J lost 5 bases. Combining the CDR3 with reference TRBV25-1 and TRBJ2-3 gives the whole variable domain EADIYQTPRYLVIGTGKKITLECSQTMGHDKMYWYQQDPGMELHLIHYSYGVNSTEKGDLSSESTVSRIRTEHFPLTLESARPSHTSQYLCASSEMTGLAGDTQYFGPGTRLTVL.

J is TRBJ2-7 and V is TRBV6-1, with TRBD2 identical over 7 bases. CDR3 size: 12 residues. The junction had 4 bases not matched to a gene; V was cut back by 11 bases and J by 0 bases. Germline V gene data show CDR1 as MNHNS and CDR2 as SASEGT. The CDR3 is CAYRDYSYEQYF. The CDR3 DNA is TGTGCCTACCGGGACTACTCCTACGAGCAGTACTTC.

The gene calls are TRBV7-9 and TRBJ2-3, with D hard to call. This CDR3 contains 8 residues. Germline V CDR1 and CDR2: SEHNR, FQNEAQ (reference sequence). This CDR3 is CGGDTQYF. CDR3 DNA sequence: TGTGGAGGAGATACGCAGTATTTT.

This clone appeared a single time. The CDR3 protein is CASSLGRQGKGSPLHF. The CDR3 coding sequence is TGTGCCAGCAGCTTAGGGCGGCAGGGGAAGGGTTCACCCCTCCACTTT. This chain links TRBV7-8 with TRBJ1-6; D is perhaps TRBD1 (6 bases). There are 16 residues in the CDR3. Germline CDR1 reads SGHVS; CDR2 reads FQNEAQ. The germline V and J ends were trimmed by 1 base and 9 bases, with 16 bases remaining between them.

The rearrangement links TRBV2 to TRBJ1-3, with unresolved D. Germline CDR1 reads SNHLY; CDR2 reads FYNNEI. The CDR3 length is 11 residues. V lost 8 bases and J 16 bases, leaving 18 bases between the germline ends. For the CDR3, the DNA is TGTGCCAGCGAGGTAGGGCTGGAAGCGTATTTT. Translating gives CASEVGLEAYF.

The V gene is TRBV2, the J gene TRBJ2-5; D assignment may be TRBD1 or TRBD2 (5 bases each). Trimming left V 10 bases short and J 4 bases short, with 22 bases between. From germline, CDR1 is SNHLY and CDR2 FYNNEI. This CDR3 region has 15 residues. The CDR3 reads CATLTGTLGGETQYF. The CDR3 coding sequence is TGTGCCACACTAACCGGGACCTTAGGAGGAGAGACCCAGTACTTC.

The chain is built from TRBV4-1 and TRBJ2-1; 8 positions agree with TRBD1. The germline gives CDR1 MGHRA, CDR2 YSYEKL. The CDR3 is 16 amino acids. Losses at the gene ends were 0 bases for V and 7 bases for J; bases not matched to a gene: 8. CDR3 sequence reads: CASSQDTGQGLNEQFF. The CDR3 DNA sequence: TGCGCCAGCAGCCAAGATACCGGACAGGGTTTAAATGAGCAGTTCTTC.

The chain links TRBV5-1 to TRBJ1-1; 10 bases fit TRBD1. The CDR3 consists of 15 residues. In germline, CDR1 is SGHRS, CDR2 YFSETQ. V trimming: 2 bases; J trimming: 4 bases; junction bases outside the gene matches: 5. The CDR3 protein is CASSFRQGAGTEAFF. The CDR3 DNA follows: TGCGCCAGCAGCTTCAGACAGGGGGCGGGCACTGAAGCTTTCTTT.

V and J are TRBV27 and TRBJ2-1, with D perhaps matching TRBD2 (6 bases). This CDR3 contains 15 residues. The germline CDR1 and CDR2 sequences are MNHEY and SMNVEV (reference sequence). Deletions cut 3 bases from V and 8 bases from J, with 17 bases between. The CDR3 DNA follows: TGTGCCAGCAGTTTGAGGTTGCGGGGCGAGGATGAGCAGTTCTTC. Protein sequence: CASSLRLRGEDEQFF.

V is TRBV6-1 and J is TRBJ2-5, with TRBD2 matching 7 bases. Germline CDR1 reads MNHNS; CDR2 reads SASEGT. Trimming at V came to 5 bases and at J to 2 bases, leaving 8 bases not matched to a gene. CDR3 size: 15 residues. CDR3 nucleotides: TGTGCCAGCAGTTGGGAGGGGAGCCTACAAGAGACCCAGTACTTC. It is translated as CASSWEGSLQETQYF.

Regarding this clone: The sample holds other DNA sequences that translate to the same CDR3. The V call is TRBV7-2, the J call TRBJ2-5; D is tentatively TRBD1 or TRBD2 (5 bases each). Germline CDR1 is SGHTA and CDR2 is FQGNSA. V was clipped by 2 bases and J by 11 bases, with 12 bases between them. This CDR3 has 12 residues. The CDR3 loop is CASSLFQGPQYF. The CDR3, as DNA: TGTGCCAGCAGCTTATTTCAGGGACCGCAGTACTTC.

The rearrangement links TRBV4-3 to TRBJ1-1; possible D gene TRBD1, 6 bases. The CDR3 spans 18 residues. Trimming removed 0 bases at V and 4 bases at J, with 21 bases between. In germline, CDR1 is LGHNA, CDR2 YSLEER. The CDR3 reads CASSQDLSGGARSTEAFF. In DNA form, the CDR3 reads TGCGCCAGCAGCCAAGATTTAAGTGGGGGGGCTAGGAGCACTGAAGCTTTCTTT.

Details on this clone: The same CDR3 arises from other DNA sequences in this sample as well. This chain connects TRBV5-4 to TRBJ2-7; 8 positions agree with TRBD2. This CDR3 contains 15 residues. Germline V gene sequence: CDR1 SGHNT, CDR2 YYREEE (reference sequence). V trimming: 1 base; J trimming: 0 bases; junction bases outside the gene matches: 3. CDR3 residues: CASSLRGGSSYEQYF. The CDR3 DNA reads as TGTGCCAGCAGCTTGCGGGGGGGCTCCTCCTACGAGCAGTACTTC. Variable domain in full (rest from reference TRBV5-4 and TRBJ2-7): ETGVTQSPTHLIKTRGQQVTLRCSSQSGHNTVSWYQQALGQGPQFIFQYYREEENGRGNFPPRFSGLQFPNYSSELNVNALELDDSALYLCASSLRGGSSYEQYFGPGTRLTVT.

V usage is TRBV18 and J usage is TRBJ1-5, with 10 bases identical to TRBD1. Germline V gene lookup returns CDR1 KGHSH and CDR2 LQKENI. V lost 4 bases and J lost 4; bases outside the gene matches: 1. The CDR3 spans 14 residues. The CDR3 sequence is CASSRDRGNQPQHF. The CDR3 DNA reads TGTGCCAGCTCACGGGACAGGGGAAATCAGCCCCAGCATTTT.

The rearrangement links TRBV13 to TRBJ2-3, with 8 bases lining up with TRBD2. The CDR3 totals 15 residues. The J segment lost 2 bases and the V segment lost 5 bases, leaving 6 bases of the junction unmatched. From germline, CDR1 is PRHDT and CDR2 FYEKMQ (reference sequence). CDR3 DNA sequence: TGTGCCAGCAGCCGGACTAGCTCGGTCACAGATACGCAGTATTTT. Translated: CASSRTSSVTDTQYF.

The chain has TRBV15 and TRBJ2-5, with D hard to call. The germline V gene has CDR1 LNHNV and CDR2 YYDKDF (reference sequence). This CDR3 is built from 16 residues. Trimming took off 5 bases at V and 1 base at J, with 17 bases between the two ends. The CDR3 is CATSHKGRKIQETQYF. In DNA form, the CDR3 reads TGTGCCACCAGCCATAAAGGCAGAAAAATCCAAGAGACCCAGTACTTC.

The chain carries TRBV5-1 and TRBJ2-1; a possible D gene is TRBD1 (6 bases). The V gene lost 4 bases and the J gene lost 4 bases, with 9 bases spanning the gap. From germline, CDR1 is SGHRS and CDR2 YFSETQ. The CDR3 loop spans 13 amino acids. CDR3 amino acids: CASSMDRYNEQFF. The CDR3 nucleotides read TGCGCCAGCAGCATGGACAGATACAATGAGCAGTTCTTC.

This sequence joins TRBV7-9 and TRBJ1-4; the D gene is possibly TRBD1 (6 bases). Germline assignment: CDR1 SEHNR and CDR2 FQNEAQ (reference sequence). The CDR3 contains 14 residues. The V gene lost 4 bases and the J gene lost 7 bases, with 13 bases spanning the gap. The CDR3: CASSSTGRGEKLFF. The DNA for the CDR3 is TGTGCCAGCAGCTCCACAGGGCGTGGTGAAAAACTGTTTTTT.

V usage is TRBV11-2 and J usage is TRBJ2-5; 9 bases map to TRBD1. Germline CDR1 SGHAT, CDR2 FQNNGV. V dropped 5 bases and J dropped 6; count of bases not matched to a gene: 10. The CDR3 extends over 15 amino acids. The CDR3 here is CASSQGGQGLKTQYF. The CDR3 nucleotides read TGTGCCAGCAGCCAAGGAGGACAGGGGCTAAAGACCCAGTACTTC.